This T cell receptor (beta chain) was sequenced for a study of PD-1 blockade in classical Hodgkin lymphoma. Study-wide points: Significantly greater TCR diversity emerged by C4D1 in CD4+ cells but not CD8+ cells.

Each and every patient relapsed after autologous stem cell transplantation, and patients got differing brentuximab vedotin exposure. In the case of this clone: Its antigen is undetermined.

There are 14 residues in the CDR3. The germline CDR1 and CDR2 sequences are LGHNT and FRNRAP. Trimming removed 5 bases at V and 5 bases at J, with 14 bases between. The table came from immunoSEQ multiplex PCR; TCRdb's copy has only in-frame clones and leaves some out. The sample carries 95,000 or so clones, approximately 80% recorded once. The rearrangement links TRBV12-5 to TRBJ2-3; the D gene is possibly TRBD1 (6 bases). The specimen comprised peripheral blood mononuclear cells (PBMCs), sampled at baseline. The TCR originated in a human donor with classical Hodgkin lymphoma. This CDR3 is CASGPPPTGDTQYF. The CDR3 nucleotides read TGTGCTAGTGGTCCTCCCCCGACAGGAGATACGCAGTATTTT.